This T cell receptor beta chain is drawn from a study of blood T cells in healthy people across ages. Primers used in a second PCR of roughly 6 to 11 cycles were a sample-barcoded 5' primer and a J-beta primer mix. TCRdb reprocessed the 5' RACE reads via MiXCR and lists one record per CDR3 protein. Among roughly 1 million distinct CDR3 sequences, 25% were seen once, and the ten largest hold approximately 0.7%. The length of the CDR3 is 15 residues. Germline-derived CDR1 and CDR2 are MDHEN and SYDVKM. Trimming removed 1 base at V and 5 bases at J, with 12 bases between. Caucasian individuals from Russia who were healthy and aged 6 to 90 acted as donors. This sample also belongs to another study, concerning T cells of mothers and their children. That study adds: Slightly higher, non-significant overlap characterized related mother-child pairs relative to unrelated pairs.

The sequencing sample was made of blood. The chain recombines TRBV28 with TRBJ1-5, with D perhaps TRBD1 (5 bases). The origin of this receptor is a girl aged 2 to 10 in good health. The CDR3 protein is CASSLLFGGDQPQHF. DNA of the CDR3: TGTGCCAGCAGTTTATTATTCGGAGGGGATCAGCCCCAGCATTTT.